Below, 5 T cell receptor beta chains from the same sample are listed, as sequenced in a study of cytomegalovirus exposure and HLA in healthy donors. In the PCR, 60 Vbeta and 13 Jbeta primers were used. Some clones are missing from TCRdb's copy, which holds only in-frame ones; the method was immunoSEQ multiplex PCR. The sample shows about 150,000 clones, around 72% of them seen only once. The sample was PBMCs. The source is a man aged 35 to 55 in good health and CMV-seronegative.

The gene calls are TRBV5-1 and TRBJ2-3; the match to TRBD2 covers 11 bases. Looked up from germline, CDR1 is SGHRS and CDR2 is YFSETQ. V shed 4 bases and J 2 bases; nucleotides not matched to a gene: 6. This CDR3 contains 16 residues. The CDR3 region is CASSILAGGHTDTQYF. DNA of the CDR3: TGCGCCAGCAGCATTTTAGCGGGGGGGCACACAGATACGCAGTATTTT.

The rearrangement links TRBV4-3 to TRBJ1-2, with unresolved D. Germline V gene data show CDR1 as LGHNA and CDR2 as YSLEER. The CDR3 length is 15 residues. Trimming stripped 0 bases from V and 0 bases from J, with 8 bases between. The CDR3 DNA reads TGCGCCAGCAGCCAAGAAGTGGGCCCTAACTATGGCTACACCTTC. This encodes CASSQEVGPNYGYTF.

This clone has just a few counts. The J gene is TRBJ1-1, the V gene TRBV4-1; D is perhaps TRBD1 (6 bases). The germline V gene has CDR1 MGHRA and CDR2 YSYEKL. V lost 4 bases and J 7 bases, leaving 10 bases between the germline ends. The CDR3 length is 12 residues. CDR3 in amino acids: CASSLGGFEAFF. Written as DNA, the CDR3 is TGCGCCAGCAGCCTAGGGGGTTTTGAAGCTTTCTTT.

The chain is built from TRBV11-2 and TRBJ2-1; tentatively, D is TRBD2 (7 bases). Trimming cost V 5 bases and J 13 bases, with 15 bases left between them. This CDR3 contains 12 residues. Per germline, CDR1 SGHAT and CDR2 FQNNGV. This CDR3 reads CASSGTGGPQFF. In nucleotides, the CDR3 is TGTGCCAGCAGCGGGACCGGGGGGCCCCAGTTCTTC. Drawing the rest from reference TRBV11-2 and TRBJ2-1, the complete variable domain is EAGVAQSPRYKIIEKRQSVAFWCNPISGHATLYWYQQILGQGPKLLIQFQNNGVVDDSQLPKDRFSAERLKGVDSTLKIQPAKLEDSAVYLCASSGTGGPQFFGPGTRLTVL.

This rearrangement joins TRBV27 to TRBJ2-1, with 10 bases that match TRBD2. After removal of 5 bases from V and 9 bases from J, the junction contained 10 bases not matched to a gene. The CDR3 covers 15 residues. The V gene's germline CDR1 is MNHEY and CDR2 SMNVEV (reference sequence). The CDR3 reads CASSREPSGGGEQFF. In nucleotides, the CDR3 is TGTGCCAGCAGTAGAGAGCCTAGCGGGGGTGGTGAGCAGTTCTTC.